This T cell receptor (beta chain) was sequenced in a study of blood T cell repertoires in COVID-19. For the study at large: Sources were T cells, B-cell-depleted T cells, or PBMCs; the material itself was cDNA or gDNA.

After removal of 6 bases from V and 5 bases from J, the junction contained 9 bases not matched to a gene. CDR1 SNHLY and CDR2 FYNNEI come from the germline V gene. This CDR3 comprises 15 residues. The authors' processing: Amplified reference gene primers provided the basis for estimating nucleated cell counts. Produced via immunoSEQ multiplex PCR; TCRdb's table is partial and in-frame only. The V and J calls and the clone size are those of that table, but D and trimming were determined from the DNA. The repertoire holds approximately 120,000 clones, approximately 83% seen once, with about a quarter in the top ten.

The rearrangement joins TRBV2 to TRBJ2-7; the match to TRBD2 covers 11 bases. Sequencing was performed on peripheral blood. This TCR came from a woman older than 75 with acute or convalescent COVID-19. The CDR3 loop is CASSLIAGGPDEQYF. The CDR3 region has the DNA TGTGCCAGCAGCCTCATAGCGGGGGGGCCGGACGAGCAGTACTTC.